The entry below gives a single TCR beta chain sequence along with its context. The data stem from a study of control samples from healthy donors and cancer patients. Clones were read by immunoSEQ multiplex PCR, and TCRdb kept only the in-frame ones, dropping some. The sample has 70,000 to 80,000 clones, 89% seen once. The V end lost 3 bases, the J end lost 2 bases, and 16 bases lay between the germline ends. Looked up from germline, CDR1 is GTSNPN and CDR2 is SVGIG (reference sequence). This CDR3 contains 15 residues. The sequence came from a woman in her forties or fifties with colorectal cancer. The V gene is TRBV30, the J gene TRBJ1-2; no clear D. Source material: PBMCs. For the CDR3, the DNA is TGTGCCTGGAGGGGTATAGATGGGAAGAACTATGGCTACACCTTC. This gives the protein CAWRGIDGKNYGYTF.